These 30 T cell receptor beta chains were sequenced from one sample in a study of shared T cell receptors in the human thymus. Measured with immunoSEQ multiplex PCR; TCRdb has only the in-frame clones, and not every one. Of over 350,000 clones in the sample, roughly 94% were seen once. The sequenced material came from thymocytes. Every receptor here comes from a human donor.

This clone was detected a few times. J is TRBJ1-2 and V is TRBV6-1, with D unclear. The length of the CDR3 is 12 residues. Trimming removed 10 bases at V and 7 bases at J, with 16 bases between. The V gene's germline CDR1 is MNHNS and CDR2 SASEGT. The CDR3 loop reads CANSDHRCGYTF. CDR3 in DNA: TGTGCCAACTCGGACCATCGCTGTGGCTACACCTTC.

V and J are TRBV27 and TRBJ2-5; 9 positions match TRBD1. CDR1 MNHEY and CDR2 SMNVEV come from the germline V gene (reference sequence). V trimming: 5 bases; J trimming: 3 bases; junction bases outside the gene matches: 7. The CDR3 has 15 residues. The CDR3 DNA reads as TGTGCCAGCAGTAGTTTTGGGACAGGGAAAGAGACCCAGTACTTC. Its translation: CASSSFGTGKETQYF.

The chain links TRBV27 to TRBJ2-2; 7 nucleotides match TRBD1. Unmatched junction bases numbered 7, after V lost 6 bases and J lost 0 bases. There are 16 residues in the CDR3. Germline-derived CDR1 and CDR2 are MNHEY and SMNVEV (reference sequence). CDR3 nucleotide sequence: TGTGCCAGCAGCTACTTCGGACAGGCGAACACCGGGGAGCTGTTTTTT. It translates to CASSYFGQANTGELFF.

CDR3 region: CASSFRLPDSEETQYF. CDR3 DNA sequence: TGTGCCAGCAGTTTCCGACTTCCCGACTCAGAAGAGACCCAGTACTTC. The chain couples TRBV28 to TRBJ2-5; D ambiguous. Germline V gene data show CDR1 as MDHEN and CDR2 as SYDVKM. This CDR3 region has 16 residues. Trimming shortened V by 3 bases and J by 3 bases, and 17 bases separated the two germline ends.

The chain uses TRBV28 and TRBJ2-1; the match to TRBD1 covers 9 bases. V was pared by 2 bases and J by 3 bases, with 2 bases of the junction left unmatched. The CDR3 spans 15 residues. Per the germline V gene, CDR1 is MDHEN and CDR2 is SYDVKM. CDR3 residues: CASSLDRGDYNEQFF. The CDR3, as DNA: TGTGCCAGCAGTTTAGACAGGGGGGACTACAATGAGCAGTTCTTC.

The J gene is TRBJ2-1, the V gene TRBV7-2; TRBD2 agrees at 9 bases. V trimming: 5 bases; J trimming: 6 bases; junction bases outside the gene matches: 11. Germline V gives CDR1 SGHTA, CDR2 FQGNSA. The CDR3 has 16 amino acids. As DNA, the CDR3 is TGTGCCAGCAGCGTTTCCTCGGGTAGCGGGGGCAATGAGCAGTTCTTC. Amino acid sequence: CASSVSSGSGGNEQFF.

The rearrangement joins TRBV11-2 to TRBJ1-4; no definite D call. Germline values: CDR1 SGHAT, CDR2 FQNNGV. This CDR3 is built from 17 residues. Trimming left V 6 bases short and J 2 bases short, with 19 bases between. The CDR3 DNA sequence: TGTGCCAGCAGGGCCACAGCTCTCGGCCGCACTAATGAAAAACTGTTTTTT. Protein sequence: CASRATALGRTNEKLFF.

J is TRBJ2-1 and V is TRBV4-1, with D unclear. This CDR3 contains 13 residues. With 2 bases removed from V and 10 bases from J, the gap between germline ends came to 12 bases. Germline lookup yields CDR1 MGHRA and CDR2 YSYEKL. The CDR3 bases are TGCGCCAGCAGCCAATGGCGGAGTGAGGAGCAGTTCTTC. Protein: CASSQWRSEEQFF.

Worth noting for this clone: At the DNA level, this CDR3 is encoded by other sequences in the same sample as well. The rearrangement uses TRBV28 and TRBJ2-1; D not resolved. Per germline, CDR1 MDHEN and CDR2 SYDVKM. The CDR3 runs to 11 residues. V was clipped by 2 bases and J by 6 bases, with 2 bases between them. The CDR3 region is CASSLGNEQFF. Written as DNA, the CDR3 is TGTGCCAGCAGTTTAGGCAATGAGCAGTTCTTC. Full variable domain (missing parts from reference TRBV28 and TRBJ2-1): DVKVTQSSRYLVKRTGEKVFLECVQDMDHENMFWYRQDPGLGLRLIYFSYDVKMKEKGDIPEGYSVSREKKERFSLILESASTNQTSMYLCASSLGNEQFFGPGTRLTVL.

The V gene is TRBV15, the J gene TRBJ2-1; 12 nucleotides agree with TRBD2. This CDR3 has 18 amino acids. Trimming cost V 2 bases and J 0 bases; bases outside gene matches: 5. Germline CDR1 is LNHNV and CDR2 is YYDKDF (reference sequence). Here the CDR3 DNA reads TGTGCCACCAGCAGATCACTAGCGGGAGGATACTCCTACAATGAGCAGTTCTTC. Amino acid sequence: CATSRSLAGGYSYNEQFF.

The V gene is TRBV30, the J gene TRBJ2-7, with D unresolved. Germline V gene sequence: CDR1 GTSNPN, CDR2 SVGIG (reference sequence). The CDR3 has 12 amino acids. V shed 0 bases and J shed 7 bases, with 10 bases lying between them. In DNA, the CDR3 is TGTGCCTGGAGTGTCGTCAGGCGGGAGCAGTACTTC. It translates to CAWSVVRREQYF.

The chain is built from TRBV7-9 and TRBJ2-7, with D possibly being TRBD2 (5 bases). The CDR3 has 13 residues. Germline CDR1 reads SEHNR; CDR2 reads FQNEAQ (reference sequence). Trimming pared 6 bases from V and 0 bases from J, leaving 9 bases between. DNA of the CDR3: TGTGCCAGCAGGCGGGCGGTCTCCTACGAGCAGTACTTC. It specifies CASRRAVSYEQYF.

This chain uses TRBV30 with TRBJ1-5; no clear D gene. This CDR3 region has 14 residues. CDR1 and CDR2 (germline): GTSNPN, SVGIG (reference sequence). V lost 2 bases, J lost 2 bases, and 10 bases lay in between. The CDR3 protein is CAWSRVGGNQPQHF. In nucleotides, the CDR3 is TGTGCCTGGAGTAGGGTCGGGGGCAATCAGCCCCAGCATTTT.

The rearrangement uses TRBV15 and TRBJ2-7; TRBD1 agrees at 11 bases. Trimming at V came to 3 bases and at J to 2 bases, leaving 6 bases not matched to a gene. CDR1 LNHNV and CDR2 YYDKDF come from the germline V gene (reference sequence). CDR3 length: 16 residues. The chain's CDR3 is CATSRRDRGTAYEQYF. CDR3 nucleotides: TGTGCCACCAGCAGGAGGGACAGGGGGACCGCCTACGAGCAGTACTTC.

CDR3: CASSSPTSGRTDTQYF. In DNA, the CDR3 is TGTGCCAGCAGTTCCCCCACTAGCGGGAGGACAGATACGCAGTATTTT. The chain carries TRBV6-5 and TRBJ2-3, with 12 bases identical to TRBD2. Losses at the gene ends were 4 bases for V and 3 bases for J; bases not matched to a gene: 5. CDR1 and CDR2 from the germline V gene are MNHEY and SVGAGI. CDR3 length equals 16 residues.

For this clone: At the DNA level, this CDR3 is encoded by other sequences in the same sample as well. The chain is built from TRBV28 and TRBJ1-4, with TRBD1 as a possible D gene (5 bases). V shed 6 bases and J shed 8 bases, with 16 bases lying between them. Germline V lookup: CDR1 MDHEN, CDR2 SYDVKM. The CDR3 contains 14 residues. As DNA, the CDR3 is TGTGCCAGCAGCCACCGGGGCCGAGGGGAAAAACTGTTTTTT. Residues: CASSHRGRGEKLFF.

This chain uses TRBV28 with TRBJ1-5; the match to TRBD1 covers 11 bases. Germline CDR1 is MDHEN and CDR2 is SYDVKM. Germline trimming cut 6 bases from V and 6 bases from J; bases unmatched to any gene: 4. The CDR3 has 14 amino acids. CDR3 DNA: TGTGCCAGCAGGATGGGACAGGGGGGTCAGCCCCAGCATTTT. Translation: CASRMGQGGQPQHF.

V is TRBV28 and J is TRBJ1-2; D call uncertain. Trimming took off 4 bases at V and 8 bases at J, with 11 bases between the two ends. The germline CDR1 and CDR2 sequences are MDHEN and SYDVKM. CDR3 size: 12 residues. CDR3 sequence (DNA): TGTGCCAGCAGTTCCCCCTTTTGGGGCTACACCTTC. Protein product: CASSSPFWGYTF.

This rearrangement joins TRBV19 to TRBJ2-7; 11 bases line up with TRBD1. V lost 6 bases to trimming and J lost 4 bases; unmatched junction nucleotides: 5. This CDR3 has 14 residues. Germline CDR1 reads LNHDA; CDR2 reads SQIVND (reference sequence). CDR3 sequence: CASRSDRGLYEQYF. DNA for the CDR3: TGTGCCAGTAGATCGGACAGGGGGCTGTACGAGCAGTACTTC.

This chain connects TRBV6-1 to TRBJ2-7; weak D call: TRBD1 (5 bases). The V end was cut by 1 base, the J end by 0 bases, with 10 bases between. The CDR3 contains 15 residues. Germline CDR1 is MNHNS and CDR2 is SASEGT. The CDR3 sequence: CASSEGSGSSYEQYF. The CDR3 bases are TGTGCCAGCAGTGAAGGGTCAGGGTCCTCCTACGAGCAGTACTTC.

V is TRBV6-5 and J is TRBJ2-7; 7 bases are shared with TRBD2. Germline CDR1 MNHEY, CDR2 SVGAGI. J was trimmed by 6 bases and V by 5 bases; bases with no gene match: 7. The CDR3 contains 13 residues. The CDR3 sequence: CASSARTSSEQYF. The CDR3, as DNA: TGTGCCAGCAGTGCCCGGACTAGTAGCGAGCAGTACTTC.

V usage is TRBV25-1 and J usage is TRBJ1-1; D not certain. The CDR3 totals 14 residues. V was cut by 3 bases and J by 5 bases, with 13 bases left in between. The germline V gene has CDR1 MGHDK and CDR2 SYGVNS. For the CDR3, the DNA is TGTGCCAGCAGTGACCAAGGAAAGAGGACTGAAGCTTTCTTT. It is translated as CASSDQGKRTEAFF. The complete variable domain, with remaining parts taken from reference TRBV25-1 and TRBJ1-1, reads EADIYQTPRYLVIGTGKKITLECSQTMGHDKMYWYQQDPGMELHLIHYSYGVNSTEKGDLSSESTVSRIRTEHFPLTLESARPSHTSQYLCASSDQGKRTEAFFGQGTRLTVV.

The chain recombines TRBV19 with TRBJ1-5, with 7 bases that match TRBD1. The CDR3 is made up of 16 amino acids. V trimming: 7 bases; J trimming: 2 bases; junction bases outside the gene matches: 11. Germline V gene sequence: CDR1 LNHDA, CDR2 SQIVND (reference sequence). Written as DNA, the CDR3 is TGTGCCAGTACCGCGACAGGGCGGGGGCGCAATCAGCCCCAGCATTTT. Protein product: CASTATGRGRNQPQHF.

V usage is TRBV13 and J usage is TRBJ2-2, with TRBD2 identical over 9 bases. Losses at the gene ends were 5 bases for V and 5 bases for J; bases not matched to a gene: 9. CDR3 size: 16 residues. The germline CDR1 and CDR2 sequences are PRHDT and FYEKMQ (reference sequence). This chain's CDR3 is CASSPAGGRGTGELFF. The CDR3, as DNA: TGTGCCAGCAGCCCCGCGGGCGGGAGGGGAACCGGGGAGCTGTTTTTT.

This CDR3 is CASSLVGAAGHSGANVLTF. The DNA of the CDR3 is TGTGCCAGCAGTTTAGTCGGTGCGGCGGGCCACTCTGGGGCCAACGTCCTGACTTTC. The rearrangement links TRBV27 to TRBJ2-6; tentative D call: TRBD2 (5 bases). CDR3 length: 19 residues. Germline CDR1 MNHEY, CDR2 SMNVEV (reference sequence). The V end was cut by 2 bases, the J end by 0 bases, with 17 bases between. Complete variable domain (other parts from reference TRBV27 and TRBJ2-6): EAQVTQNPRYLITVTGKKLTVTCSQNMNHEYMSWYRQDPGLGLRQIYYSMNVEVTDKGDVPEGYKVSRKEKRNFPLILESPSPNQTSLYFCASSLVGAAGHSGANVLTFGAGSRLTVL.

J is TRBJ1-1 and V is TRBV7-3, with D hard to call. Trimming took 2 bases from V and 6 from J, leaving 13 bases between them. This CDR3 comprises 14 residues. Germline V gene lookup returns CDR1 SGHTA and CDR2 FQGTGA. CDR3 region: CASSLEVRESEAFF. Written as DNA, the CDR3 is TGTGCCAGCAGCTTAGAGGTTCGAGAGTCTGAAGCTTTCTTT.

This chain joins TRBV5-1 and TRBJ2-2, with 8 bases that match TRBD2. Germline V gene sequence: CDR1 SGHRS, CDR2 YFSETQ. The ends lost 4 bases at V and 3 bases at J; junction bases unmatched: 11. CDR3 length equals 17 residues. The CDR3 region is CASSPPGTRGYTGELFF. CDR3 coding DNA: TGCGCCAGCAGCCCCCCAGGGACTAGGGGCTACACCGGGGAGCTGTTTTTT.

J is TRBJ1-2 and V is TRBV6-6; TRBD1 is a possible D gene (6 bases). This CDR3 has 13 amino acids. Germline assignment: CDR1 MNHNY and CDR2 SVGAGI (reference sequence). Between the trimmed V and J ends, which lost 7 bases and 5 bases, there was a span of 14 bases. The CDR3 DNA reads as TGTGCCAGCAAAACGGAGGGGGAATATGGCTACACCTTC. Protein: CASKTEGEYGYTF.

The gene calls are TRBV5-6 and TRBJ2-7; 8 bases agree with TRBD1. CDR1 SGHDT and CDR2 YYEEEE come from the germline V gene. This CDR3 comprises 18 residues. Trimming cost V 4 bases and J 0 bases; bases outside gene matches: 15. In DNA, the CDR3 is TGTGCCAGCAGCGTCTACCCCCACGGGACAGGACGCTCCTACGAGCAGTACTTC. This sequence encodes CASSVYPHGTGRSYEQYF.

The rearrangement links TRBV27 to TRBJ1-4; D may be TRBD1 (5 bases). CDR3 length: 18 amino acids. V gave up 5 bases and J gave up 8 bases, with 27 bases separating them. The germline CDR1 and CDR2 sequences are MNHEY and SMNVEV (reference sequence). The CDR3 DNA reads TGTGCCAGCAGTGAGCGTCTTGTAATTGCAGGGCGCGACGAAAAACTGTTTTTT. Amino acids: CASSERLVIAGRDEKLFF.